A selection of T cell receptor beta chains follows, all from one sample in a study of T cell responses to AZD1222 COVID-19 vaccine. The data were produced by immunoSEQ multiplex PCR, yet TCRdb's version contains in-frame clones alone and is incomplete. The sample lists about 120,000 clones, approximately 92% occurring once. The input for sequencing was peripheral blood, taken 28 days after the second dose of the MenACWY control vaccine. The source of these receptors is an adult who received the MenACWY meningococcal vaccine as a control. Each CDR3 is given with its conserved first and last residue. A D gene is named only where the DNA matches it firmly. Size values are once, few and many counts, or a class for expanded clones, and some rows have none.

j_gene | abundance | d_gene | v_gene | CDR3aa | CDR3nt
TRBJ2-1 | NA | TRBD1 | TRBV11-3 | CASSETGEYNEQFF | TGTGCCAGCAGCGAAACAGGGGAGTACAATGAGCAGTTCTTC
TRBJ2-7 | NA | TRBD1 | TRBV10-3 | CAISAGTGSYEQYF | TGTGCCATCAGTGCCGGGACAGGGTCCTACGAGCAGTACTTC
TRBJ2-5 | NA | NA | TRBV5-6 | CASSLQGGETQYF | TGTGCCAGCAGCTTACAGGGTGGGGAGACCCAGTACTTC
TRBJ2-7 | NA | TRBD1 | TRBV4-1 | CASSLTTGVPISEQYF | TGCGCCAGCAGCTTAACGACAGGGGTTCCCATTTCGGAGCAGTACTTC
TRBJ1-2 | few | NA | TRBV6-6 | CASSYSPGPNYGYTF | TGTGCCAGCAGTTACTCGCCCGGGCCTAACTATGGCTACACCTTC
TRBJ1-3 | NA | NA | TRBV3-1/TRBV3-2 | CASSQRGGNTIYF | TGTGCCAGCAGCCAACGGGGCGGAAACACCATATATTTT
TRBJ2-1 | NA | TRBD2 | TRBV7-2 | CASSSGTSVNNEQFF | TGTGCCAGCAGCTCCGGGACTAGTGTGAACAATGAGCAGTTCTTC
TRBJ1-6 | NA | NA | TRBV28 | CASSFSGESYNSPLHF | TGTGCCAGCAGTTTTTCCGGAGAATCCTATAATTCACCCCTCCACTTT
TRBJ1-5 | NA | TRBD1 | TRBV12-5 | CASGTGGGPQHF | TGTGCTAGTGGTACAGGGGGCGGGCCCCAGCATTTT
TRBJ2-3 | NA | TRBD1 | TRBV11-1 | CASSLARGRKDTQYF | TGTGCCAGCAGCTTAGCCAGGGGGCGCAAAGATACGCAGTATTTT
TRBJ1-6 | NA | NA | TRBV5-8 | CASSLLQDLANSPLHF | TGTGCCAGCAGCCTTTTGCAGGACTTGGCTAATTCACCCCTCCACTTT
TRBJ2-1 | NA | NA | TRBV2 | CASSDYELPNEQFF | TGTGCCAGCAGTGATTATGAACTGCCCAATGAGCAGTTCTTC
TRBJ2-7 | NA | TRBD1 | TRBV10-3 | CAISDLGTEIYEQYF | TGTGCCATCAGTGATCTAGGGACAGAGATCTACGAGCAGTACTTC
TRBJ2-7 | NA | NA | TRBV18 | CASSGSGSATYEQYF | TGTGCCAGCTCTGGGAGTGGCAGTGCCACCTACGAGCAGTACTTC
TRBJ1-6 | NA | TRBD1 | TRBV9 | CASSVGRAGGNSPLHF | TGTGCCAGCAGCGTAGGTCGAGCAGGGGGGAATTCACCCCTCCACTTT
TRBJ1-4 | NA | TRBD1 | TRBV19 | CASNRGATNEKLFF | TGTGCCAGTAACAGGGGGGCAACTAATGAAAAACTGTTTTTT
TRBJ2-1 | NA | TRBD1 | TRBV19 | CASSREGTGGGLMNEQFF | TGTGCCAGTAGCAGGGAGGGGACAGGGGGCGGTTTAATGAATGAGCAGTTCTTC
TRBJ1-1 | NA | NA | TRBV16 | CASSQGENTEAFF | TGTGCCAGCAGCCAAGGAGAAAACACTGAAGCTTTCTTT
TRBJ1-5 | once | NA | TRBV19 | CASSERVGQPQHF | TGTGCCAGTAGTGAAAGGGTGGGACAGCCCCAGCATTTT
TRBJ2-1 | NA | NA | TRBV12-3/TRBV12-4 | CASRTGVYNEQFF | TGTGCCAGCAGAACAGGAGTCTACAATGAGCAGTTCTTC
TRBJ2-7 | NA | NA | TRBV28 | CASSLRRDSFSYEQYF | TGTGCCAGCAGTTTACGCAGGGACTCTTTCTCCTACGAGCAGTACTTC
TRBJ1-5 | NA | NA | TRBV27 | CASSLSWGTHQPQHF | TGTGCCAGCAGTTTATCGTGGGGGACCCATCAGCCCCAGCATTTT
TRBJ2-5 | NA | TRBD1 | TRBV18 | CASSLYRDRPGETQYF | TGTGCCAGCTCACTGTACCGGGACAGGCCCGGAGAGACCCAGTACTTC
TRBJ2-7 | NA | TRBD1 | TRBV28 | CASRTGTASWMEQYF | TGTGCCAGCAGGACTGGGACAGCGAGCTGGATGGAGCAGTACTTC
TRBJ2-3 | NA | TRBD2 | TRBV14 | CASSQTSGRWLDTQYF | TGTGCCAGCAGCCAGACTAGCGGGAGGTGGTTAGATACGCAGTATTTT
TRBJ1-5 | NA | NA | TRBV3-1/TRBV3-2 | CASSQDRTQPQHF | TGTGCCAGCAGCCAAGATAGGACTCAGCCCCAGCATTTT
TRBJ1-3 | NA | NA | TRBV5-1 | CASSSDLVSSGNTIYF | TGCGCCAGCAGCTCTGATTTGGTGAGCTCTGGAAACACCATATATTTT
TRBJ1-6 | few | NA | TRBV14 | CASSQVQGSQALHF | TGTGCCAGCAGCCAAGTCCAGGGCTCCCAGGCCCTCCACTTT
TRBJ1-5 | NA | NA | TRBV28 | CASSANSNQPQHF | TGTGCCAGCAGCGCCAATAGCAATCAGCCCCAGCATTTT
TRBJ1-3 | once | TRBD1 | TRBV25-1 | CASSGRGQGGGNTIYF | TGTGCCAGCAGTGGCCGGGGACAGGGGGGAGGAAACACCATATATTTT
TRBJ2-5 | NA | TRBD2 | TRBV5-4 | CASSFPGLADETQYF | TGTGCCAGCAGCTTCCCCGGACTAGCGGACGAGACCCAGTACTTC
TRBJ2-1 | NA | NA | TRBV7-9 | CASSSAGIDYNEQFF | TGTGCCAGCAGCTCCGCTGGGATAGACTACAATGAGCAGTTCTTC
TRBJ1-2 | NA | TRBD1 | TRBV29-1 | CSVEGVRDRYYGYTF | TGCAGCGTTGAGGGGGTGAGGGACAGATACTATGGCTACACCTTC
TRBJ2-5 | NA | TRBD1 | TRBV15 | CATSRDQGAGETQYF | TGTGCCACCAGCAGAGATCAGGGGGCGGGTGAGACCCAGTACTTC
TRBJ2-7 | once | TRBD1 | TRBV5-4 | CASSLGQGGAYEQYF | TGTGCCAGCAGCTTGGGACAGGGGGGAGCCTACGAGCAGTACTTC
TRBJ2-4 | NA | NA | TRBV7-3 | CASSLRAKNIQYF | TGTGCCAGCAGCTTACGAGCCAAAAACATTCAGTACTTC
TRBJ1-4 | NA | TRBD1 | TRBV6-6 | CASSEGGQSEKLFF | TGTGCCAGCAGCGAAGGGGGACAGAGTGAAAAACTGTTTTTT
TRBJ1-2 | NA | TRBD1 | TRBV6-2/TRBV6-3 | CASSTRTGAEGYGYTF | TGTGCCAGCAGTACAAGGACAGGGGCGGAGGGCTATGGCTACACCTTC
TRBJ2-2 | NA | NA | TRBV6-5 | CASSSTNTGELFF | TGTGCCAGCAGTTCTACGAACACCGGGGAGCTGTTTTTT
TRBJ1-5 | NA | TRBD1 | TRBV28 | CASRSGTGDNQPQHF | TGTGCCAGCAGAAGCGGGACAGGGGACAATCAGCCCCAGCATTTT
TRBJ2-3 | NA | TRBD2 | TRBV7-6 | CASSSRLAGASTDTQYF | TGTGCCAGCAGCTCACGACTAGCGGGGGCTAGCACAGATACGCAGTATTTT
TRBJ1-4 | NA | TRBD1 | TRBV27 | CASSPTGVTNEKLFF | TGTGCCAGCAGTCCGACAGGGGTGACTAATGAAAAACTGTTTTTT
TRBJ1-5 | NA | NA | TRBV6-6 | CASSYWDGNQPQHF | TGTGCCAGCAGTTATTGGGATGGAAATCAGCCCCAGCATTTT
TRBJ1-4 | NA | TRBD1 | TRBV6-1 | CASSEVRQGGEKLFF | TGTGCCAGCAGTGAAGTCCGACAGGGAGGCGAAAAACTGTTTTTT
TRBJ1-4 | NA | NA | TRBV12-3/TRBV12-4 | CASLYHQGKLFF | TGTGCCAGCCTCTACCACCAGGGGAAACTGTTTTTT
TRBJ1-4 | few | NA | TRBV15 | CATSRDSGASGEKLFF | TGTGCCACCAGCAGAGATTCGGGGGCCTCGGGAGAAAAACTGTTTTTT